This TCR beta chain is drawn from a study of PD-L1 blockade in urothelial cancer. Across the study: Males with bladder-origin urothelial cancer constituted twenty-five of 29 patients. Study patients had been treated with 0 to 3 previous chemotherapy regimens.

Some clones are missing from TCRdb's copy, which holds only in-frame ones; the method was immunoSEQ multiplex PCR. The sample lists 53,000 or so clones; 88% were seen once. A remark on this clone: Antigen specificity is unknown.

Specified time point: peripheral blood 6 weeks after treatment start. General study results and limits: More expansion of tumor-associated blood clones, seen at 3 weeks, marked durable-benefit patients.

Sequencing used PBMCs, obtained around atezolizumab (anti-PD-L1) treatment. This TCR derives from a man in his 60s with urothelial cancer.

Here the CDR3 DNA reads TGTGCCAGCAGCTTGGCCTGGGACAGGGTAAACTATGGCTACACCTTC. Translating it yields CASSLAWDRVNYGYTF. The V call is TRBV5-6, the J call TRBJ1-2; 9 nucleotides match TRBD1. Germline CDR1 reads SGHDT; CDR2 reads YYEEEE. Trimming cost V 0 bases and J 2 bases; bases outside gene matches: 5. The CDR3 length is 16 residues.